Below, 32 T cell receptor beta chains from the same sample are listed, as sequenced in a study of graft-versus-host responses after intestinal transplantation. The repertoire was sequenced with immunoSEQ multiplex PCR; TCRdb's copy has only in-frame clones and lacks some. The table shows around 90,000 clones, with 85% to 95% occurring only once. These receptors have no identified antigens. Material: unstimulated CD8+ T cells sorted from spleen or lymph node cells, obtained before intestinal transplant. All receptors derive from a human donor who received an intestinal transplant.

This rearrangement joins TRBV18 to TRBJ1-2, with TRBD1 matching over 7 bases. V lost 1 base and J lost 0; bases outside the gene matches: 5. The CDR3 runs to 16 residues. Per the germline V gene, CDR1 is KGHSH and CDR2 is LQKENI. The CDR3 region is CASSPRTGEANYGYTF. The CDR3 coding sequence is TGTGCCAGCTCACCACGTACAGGGGAAGCTAACTATGGCTACACCTTC. Supplemented by reference TRBV18 and TRBJ1-2, the full variable domain reads NAGVMQNPRHLVRRRGQEARLRCSPMKGHSHVYWYRQLPEEGLKFMVYLQKENIIDESGMPKERFSAEFPKEGPSILRIQQVVRGDSAAYFCASSPRTGEANYGYTFGSGTRLTVV.

The chain links TRBV6-6 to TRBJ2-1; 7 bases agree with TRBD1. The CDR3 has 12 residues. The J segment lost 9 bases and the V segment lost 2 bases, leaving 1 base of the junction unmatched. The germline CDR1 and CDR2 sequences are MNHNY and SVGAGI (reference sequence). The CDR3: CASSYPGGEQFF. CDR3 coding DNA: TGTGCCAGCAGTTACCCAGGGGGTGAGCAGTTCTTC.

The chain joins TRBV6-1 to TRBJ1-1; D remains unclear. The germline V gene has CDR1 MNHNS and CDR2 SASEGT. Trimming stripped 8 bases from V and 0 bases from J, with 4 bases between. This CDR3 contains 11 residues. CDR3 region: CASSVNTEAFF. CDR3 nucleotide sequence: TGTGCCAGCTCCGTGAACACTGAAGCTTTCTTT.

This rearrangement joins TRBV10-1 to TRBJ1-2; 7 nucleotides agree with TRBD1. J was trimmed by 13 bases and V by 7 bases; bases with no gene match: 18. This CDR3 region has 14 residues. Germline CDR1 is WNHNN and CDR2 is SYGVQD (reference sequence). This CDR3 is CASIPDRDSRIGTF. CDR3 bases: TGCGCCAGCATCCCCGACCGGGACAGCCGCATAGGCACCTTC.

This clone turned up a few times. The J gene is TRBJ1-4, the V gene TRBV5-1; weak D call: TRBD1 (6 bases). The germline CDR1 and CDR2 sequences are SGHRS and YFSETQ. V was trimmed by 0 bases and J by 8 bases, leaving 11 bases between them. CDR3 length equals 14 residues. CDR3 region: CASSLVGATEKLFF. In nucleotides, the CDR3 is TGCGCCAGCAGCTTGGTGGGGGCCACCGAAAAACTGTTTTTT. Complete variable domain (other parts from reference TRBV5-1 and TRBJ1-4): KAGVTQTPRYLIKTRGQQVTLSCSPISGHRSVSWYQQTPGQGLQFLFEYFSETQRNKGNFPGRFSGRQFSNSRSEMNVSTLELGDSALYLCASSLVGATEKLFFGSGTQLSVL.

The chain carries TRBV13 and TRBJ1-2, with no clear D. The CDR3 covers 13 residues. Between the trimmed V and J ends, which lost 1 base and 3 bases, there was a span of 6 bases. CDR1 is PRHDT and CDR2 is FYEKMQ in the germline V gene (reference sequence). CDR3 sequence reads: CASSLASDYGYTF. Here the CDR3 DNA reads TGTGCCAGCAGCTTAGCGTCGGACTATGGCTACACCTTC. Full variable domain (outside the CDR3, taken from reference TRBV13 and TRBJ1-2): AAGVIQSPRHLIKEKRETATLKCYPIPRHDTVYWYQQGPGQDPQFLISFYEKMQSDKGSIPDRFSAQQFSDYHSELNMSSLELGDSALYFCASSLASDYGYTFGSGTRLTVV.

This clone occurred once. This chain links TRBV19 with TRBJ2-7; possible D gene TRBD1, 7 bases. The V gene's germline CDR1 is LNHDA and CDR2 SQIVND (reference sequence). V lost 4 bases and J lost 3, with 16 bases in between. The length of the CDR3 is 15 residues. The CDR3 nucleotides are TGTGCCAGTAGTAGGGTCGACAGGGAGGACTACGAGCAGTACTTC. It encodes CASSRVDREDYEQYF. Drawing the rest from reference TRBV19 and TRBJ2-7, the complete variable domain is DGGITQSPKYLFRKEGQNVTLSCEQNLNHDAMYWYRQDPGQGLRLIYYSQIVNDFQKGDIAEGYSVSREKKESFPLTVTSAQKNPTAFYLCASSRVDREDYEQYFGPGTRLTVT.

The rearrangement links TRBV19 to TRBJ2-1; 11 bases fit TRBD1. Unmatched junction bases numbered 5, after V lost 6 bases and J lost 7 bases. From germline, CDR1 is LNHDA and CDR2 SQIVND (reference sequence). The CDR3 loop spans 14 amino acids. The CDR3: CASSYGTGGNEQFF. Written as DNA, the CDR3 is TGTGCCAGTAGCTATGGGACAGGGGGGAATGAGCAGTTCTTC.

The chain couples TRBV4-3 to TRBJ1-2; 8 nucleotides align to TRBD1. V lost 4 bases, J lost 3 bases, and 4 bases stayed unmatched. The germline V gene has CDR1 LGHNA and CDR2 YSLEER. The CDR3 spans 14 residues. The CDR3 DNA reads as TGCGCCAGCAGCCCAGGACAGGGCTACTATGGCTACACCTTC. It is translated as CASSPGQGYYGYTF.

The V call is TRBV2, the J call TRBJ2-1, with D perhaps matching TRBD1 (6 bases). V shed 4 bases and J shed 7 bases, with 11 bases lying between them. CDR3 size: 13 residues. Per the germline V gene, CDR1 is SNHLY and CDR2 is FYNNEI. CDR3 loop: CASSVAGENEQFF. In DNA, the CDR3 is TGTGCCAGCAGTGTCGCAGGGGAAAATGAGCAGTTCTTC.

The chain links TRBV6-1 to TRBJ2-7; 7 bases agree with TRBD2. Looked up from germline, CDR1 is MNHNS and CDR2 is SASEGT. The CDR3 contains 14 residues. Trimming took 3 bases from V and 5 from J; bases not matched to a gene: 7. In DNA, the CDR3 is TGTGCCAGCAGTGATATGGGGGGGTCCCACGAGCAGTACTTC. Translated: CASSDMGGSHEQYF.

The DNA for the CDR3 is TGCGCCAGCAGCCAAGATCCAGGGCCCGACACTGAAGCTTTCTTT. Its translation is CASSQDPGPDTEAFF. The V and J genes are TRBV4-1 and TRBJ1-1; D is perhaps TRBD1 (5 bases). Germline CDR1 reads MGHRA; CDR2 reads YSYEKL. The length of the CDR3 is 15 residues. The V gene lost 0 bases and the J gene lost 3 bases, with 11 bases spanning the gap.

V and J are TRBV5-1 and TRBJ2-2, with a tentative D call TRBD2 (5 bases). The CDR3 sequence is 18 residues long. Between the trimmed V and J ends, which lost 1 base and 4 bases, there was a span of 20 bases. Germline CDR1 SGHRS, CDR2 YFSETQ. CDR3 protein: CASSLWELLEIPTGELFF. CDR3 bases: TGCGCCAGCAGCTTGTGGGAACTACTAGAAATTCCCACCGGGGAGCTGTTTTTT.

This chain links TRBV6-1 with TRBJ2-7; TRBD1 aligns across 7 bases. The CDR3 runs to 15 residues. Germline lookup yields CDR1 MNHNS and CDR2 SASEGT. With V trimmed by 6 bases and J by 1 base, 9 bases remained unmatched. CDR3 nucleotides: TGTGCCAGCAGACTTGACAGGGTCTCTTCCTACGAGCAGTACTTC. Protein: CASRLDRVSSYEQYF.

This sequence joins TRBV13 and TRBJ2-1; tentatively, D is TRBD2 (6 bases). The V end lost 5 bases, the J end lost 3 bases, and 14 bases lay between the germline ends. CDR1 and CDR2 (germline): PRHDT, FYEKMQ (reference sequence). The CDR3 consists of 15 residues. CDR3 DNA sequence: TGTGCCAGCAGCCCCGGACTAATCGGCTACAATGAGCAGTTCTTC. Its translation is CASSPGLIGYNEQFF. Based on the CDR3 plus reference TRBV13 and TRBJ2-1, the full variable domain is AAGVIQSPRHLIKEKRETATLKCYPIPRHDTVYWYQQGPGQDPQFLISFYEKMQSDKGSIPDRFSAQQFSDYHSELNMSSLELGDSALYFCASSPGLIGYNEQFFGPGTRLTVL.

The rearrangement links TRBV4-3 to TRBJ2-2; perhaps TRBD1 as D (6 bases). Per germline, CDR1 LGHNA and CDR2 YSLEER. Trimming stripped 2 bases from V and 3 bases from J, with 10 bases between. CDR3 size: 15 residues. For the CDR3, the DNA is TGCGCCAGCAGCCAATTCCACAGGGACACCGGGGAGCTGTTTTTT. This gives the protein CASSQFHRDTGELFF.

The chain has TRBV6-5 and TRBJ2-1; possible D gene TRBD2, 6 bases. There are 13 residues in the CDR3. The V end was cut by 11 bases, the J end by 10 bases, with 21 bases between. CDR1 and CDR2 (germline): MNHEY, SVGAGI. The CDR3 DNA is TGTGCCGCGGCTGGACTACCCTCCGACGAGCAGTTCTTC. Translating gives CAAAGLPSDEQFF.

The CDR3 DNA reads as TGTGCCTGGAGTGTTCAGCGGACCTACGAGCAGTACTTC. Protein product: CAWSVQRTYEQYF. The V and J genes are TRBV30 and TRBJ2-7; TRBD2 might be the D (5 bases). CDR3 length: 13 amino acids. Per the germline V gene, CDR1 is GTSNPN and CDR2 is SVGIG (reference sequence). V gave up 0 bases and J gave up 2 bases, with 8 bases separating them. Using reference TRBV30 and TRBJ2-7 for the parts outside the CDR3, the full variable domain is SQTIHQWPATLVQPVGSPLSLECTVEGTSNPNLYWYRQAAGRGLQLLFYSVGIGQISSEVPQNLSASRPQDRQFILSSKKLLLSDSGFYLCAWSVQRTYEQYFGPGTRLTVT.

The sample holds one count of this clone. This CDR3 is CASSLGGRNEQYF. The CDR3 DNA reads as TGTGCCAGCAGCTTGGGGGGGAGGAACGAGCAGTACTTC. V gene TRBV7-3 combines with J gene TRBJ2-7; 7 nucleotides match TRBD2. CDR3 length: 13 amino acids. Germline lookup yields CDR1 SGHTA and CDR2 FQGTGA. Losses at the gene ends were 3 bases for V and 5 bases for J; bases not matched to a gene: 4.

The genes are TRBV15 and TRBJ1-2; 7 nucleotides agree with TRBD1. The V and J ends lost 3 bases and 8 bases, in that order; junction bases with no gene match: 15. The CDR3 loop spans 16 amino acids. Germline V lookup: CDR1 LNHNV, CDR2 YYDKDF (reference sequence). CDR3 in amino acids: CATSSIGTALEEGYTF. DNA of the CDR3: TGTGCCACCAGCAGTATAGGGACAGCACTAGAGGAGGGCTACACCTTC.

J is TRBJ2-1 and V is TRBV4-1; 10 bases are shared with TRBD2. Germline values: CDR1 MGHRA, CDR2 YSYEKL. V lost 0 bases and J lost 6; bases outside the gene matches: 14. This CDR3 spans 19 amino acids. This chain's CDR3 is CASSQDGKAGGPFRNEQFF. The CDR3 DNA sequence: TGCGCCAGCAGCCAAGATGGTAAAGCGGGGGGGCCTTTTCGCAATGAGCAGTTCTTC.

The chain carries TRBV10-2 and TRBJ2-3; 8 positions match TRBD1. The CDR3 is made up of 16 amino acids. With 6 bases clipped from V and 7 bases from J, the junction kept 15 bases outside the gene matches. Germline CDR1 is WSHSY and CDR2 is SAAADI. The CDR3 DNA reads as TGCGCCAGCAGCAAACTCACGGGACAGGAATTTCATACGCAGTATTTT. The encoded protein is CASSKLTGQEFHTQYF.

The chain is built from TRBV10-3 and TRBJ1-2; TRBD1 might be the D (5 bases). Germline loops: CDR1 ENHRY, CDR2 SYGVKD. V was trimmed by 2 bases and J by 8 bases, leaving 9 bases between them. The CDR3 consists of 12 residues. The CDR3 loop is CAISEGGGGYTF. Here the CDR3 DNA reads TGTGCCATCAGTGAGGGGGGAGGCGGCTACACCTTC.

The chain has TRBV2 and TRBJ1-6; TRBD1 matches 8 bases. V gave up 5 bases and J gave up 10 bases; unmatched junction bases: 7. The CDR3 runs 14 residues. The germline CDR1 and CDR2 sequences are SNHLY and FYNNEI. As DNA, the CDR3 is TGTGCCAGCAGTACCGGGACAGGAGTCTCACCCCTCCACTTT. Translation gives CASSTGTGVSPLHF.

The chain joins TRBV30 to TRBJ2-3; TRBD1 matches at 10 bases. Germline-derived CDR1 and CDR2 are GTSNPN and SVGIG (reference sequence). V dropped 5 bases and J dropped 1; count of bases not matched to a gene: 15. The CDR3 sequence is 18 residues long. The CDR3 DNA sequence: TGTGCCTGGCGATCCGGGACAGGGGTCATAGTCGGCACAGATACGCAGTATTTT. This translates into CAWRSGTGVIVGTDTQYF.

The chain links TRBV5-6 to TRBJ1-1; maybe TRBD1 (5 bases). V was pared by 1 base and J by 3 bases, with 16 bases between. The CDR3 is 16 residues long. CDR1 and CDR2 from the germline V gene are SGHDT and YYEEEE. CDR3 residues: CASSLFFGGTYTEAFF. The DNA for the CDR3 is TGTGCCAGCAGCTTGTTTTTCGGGGGTACGTACACTGAAGCTTTCTTT.

The chain carries TRBV19 and TRBJ2-1; 7 bases are a match to TRBD2. The germline V gene encodes CDR1 LNHDA and CDR2 SQIVND (reference sequence). The trim removed 5 bases at V and 5 bases at J, leaving 9 bases unmatched. CDR3 size: 15 residues. The CDR3 region has the DNA TGTGCCAGTAGTTCCCGGGAGGCCTATAACAATGAGCAGTTCTTC. Amino acids: CASSSREAYNNEQFF. Full variable domain (missing parts from reference TRBV19 and TRBJ2-1): DGGITQSPKYLFRKEGQNVTLSCEQNLNHDAMYWYRQDPGQGLRLIYYSQIVNDFQKGDIAEGYSVSREKKESFPLTVTSAQKNPTAFYLCASSSREAYNNEQFFGPGTRLTVL.

The rearrangement links TRBV4-1 to TRBJ2-3; tentative D call: TRBD1 (6 bases). Germline V gene data show CDR1 as MGHRA and CDR2 as YSYEKL. The CDR3 runs to 15 residues. Trimming cost V 4 bases and J 6 bases, with 17 bases left between them. The CDR3 loop reads CASSLIGGTTDTQYF. CDR3 coding DNA: TGCGCCAGCAGCCTAATTGGGGGCACCACCGATACGCAGTATTTT.

This chain joins TRBV11-3 and TRBJ2-1, with 8 bases matching TRBD1. V trimming: 5 bases; J trimming: 6 bases; junction bases outside the gene matches: 6. The CDR3 has 14 residues. Germline CDR1 and CDR2: SGHNT and YENEEA. The CDR3 sequence is CASSRQGKGNEQFF. CDR3 DNA: TGTGCCAGCAGCCGACAGGGGAAGGGCAATGAGCAGTTCTTC.

The chain has TRBV13 and TRBJ1-2; 7 bases agree with TRBD1. The J segment lost 2 bases and the V segment lost 1 base, leaving 4 bases of the junction unmatched. CDR3 length: 15 residues. Germline loops: CDR1 PRHDT, CDR2 FYEKMQ (reference sequence). This CDR3 reads CASSLAGQLNYGYTF. The DNA for the CDR3 is TGTGCCAGCAGCTTAGCGGGACAGCTGAACTATGGCTACACCTTC.

The V gene is TRBV6-1, the J gene TRBJ2-1; 14 bases are a match to TRBD2. The CDR3 is 16 amino acids. J gave up 6 bases and V 4 bases, and 5 bases lay outside the gene matches. Germline V lookup: CDR1 MNHNS, CDR2 SASEGT. CDR3 loop: CASSVGTSGRFNEQFF. The CDR3, as DNA: TGTGCCAGCAGTGTGGGGACTAGCGGGAGATTCAATGAGCAGTTCTTC.

The V call is TRBV6-4, the J call TRBJ2-1; D may be TRBD2 (6 bases). This CDR3 contains 16 residues. V lost 4 bases, J lost 0 bases, and 13 bases lay in between. Germline V gene data show CDR1 as MRHNA and CDR2 as SNTAGT. The CDR3 coding sequence is TGTGCCAGCAGTGCACTTCGGGAGAGCTCCTACAATGAGCAGTTCTTC. Amino acids: CASSALRESSYNEQFF.